The subject of this entry is one T cell receptor (beta chain). This entry belongs to a study of blood T cell repertoires in COVID-19. Per the authors' pipeline: Cell counts per sample came from amplifying reference gene primers. The repertoire was sequenced with immunoSEQ multiplex PCR; TCRdb's copy has only in-frame clones and lacks some. V and J calls and clone size come straight from that table; D and trimming were deduced from the DNA. The profile shows 150,000 to 200,000 clones, 90% of them singletons. Germline V gene sequence: CDR1 SGHAT, CDR2 FQNNGV. CDR3 length equals 16 residues. V dropped 2 bases and J dropped 1; count of bases not matched to a gene: 6.

This sequence joins TRBV11-2 and TRBJ1-2, with TRBD1 matching over 8 bases. Sequencing was done on a sample of peripheral blood. The TCR was taken from a man aged 60 to 75 with active or convalescent COVID-19. The CDR3 reads CASSLTSGGFNYGYTF. The CDR3 DNA reads TGTGCCAGCAGCTTAACATCAGGGGGCTTTAACTATGGCTACACCTTC.